What follows is one T cell receptor beta chain and its context. What it binds is not known. Sequenced by immunoSEQ multiplex PCR; TCRdb stores in-frame clones only, minus some. This sample yields nearly 600,000 clones, of which 95% are seen a single time; 0.11% belongs to the top ten. Naive-designated CD8 cells lacked CD45RO, were positively enriched for CCR7, and omitted terminally differentiated effector memory CD45RA+ cells. This record belongs to a study of shared clonotypes between healthy human individuals. Study background: Each donor contributed plates that comprised three CD4 naive, three CD4 memory, two CD8 naive and one CD8 memory.

Study-level results: Shared clonotypes: about 5.3% naive CD4, about 4% naive CD8, around 2.2% memory CD4, under 0.5% memory CD8. Non-shared clonotypes displayed generation probabilities falling below those of clonotypes present in all four donors.

Germline CDR1 is SEHNR and CDR2 is FQNEAQ (reference sequence). The CDR3 sequence is 12 residues long. The V gene is TRBV7-9, the J gene TRBJ2-5; D ambiguous. The DNA matches TRBJ2-7 better at its end, which makes the J call doubtful. The sequence was obtained from a woman aged 25 to 39 in good health. The sequenced sample consisted of naive CD8+ T cells sorted from blood. The CDR3 sequence is CASSLTVYEQYF. As DNA, the CDR3 is TGTGCCAGCAGCTTGACGGTTTACGAGCAGTACTTC.